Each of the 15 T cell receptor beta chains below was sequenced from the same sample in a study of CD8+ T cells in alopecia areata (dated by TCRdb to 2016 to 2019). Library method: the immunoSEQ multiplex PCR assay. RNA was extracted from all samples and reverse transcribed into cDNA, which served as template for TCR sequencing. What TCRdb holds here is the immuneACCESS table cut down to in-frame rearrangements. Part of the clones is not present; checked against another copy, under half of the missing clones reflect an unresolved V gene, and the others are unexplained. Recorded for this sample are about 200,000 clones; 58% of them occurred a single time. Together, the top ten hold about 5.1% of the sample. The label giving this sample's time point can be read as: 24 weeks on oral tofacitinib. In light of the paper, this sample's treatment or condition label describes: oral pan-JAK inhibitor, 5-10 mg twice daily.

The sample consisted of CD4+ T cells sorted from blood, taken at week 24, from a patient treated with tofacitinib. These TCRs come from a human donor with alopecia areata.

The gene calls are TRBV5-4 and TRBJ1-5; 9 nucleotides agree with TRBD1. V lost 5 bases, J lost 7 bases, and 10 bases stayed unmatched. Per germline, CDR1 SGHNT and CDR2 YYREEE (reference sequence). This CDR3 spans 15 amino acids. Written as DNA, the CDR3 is TGTGCCAGCAGTACCGGGACAGGGCCGCGACAGCCCCAGCATTTT. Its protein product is CASSTGTGPRQPQHF.

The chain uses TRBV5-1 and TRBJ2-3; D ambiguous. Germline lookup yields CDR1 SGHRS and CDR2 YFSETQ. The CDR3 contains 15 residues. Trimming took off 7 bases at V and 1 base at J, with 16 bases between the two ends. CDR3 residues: CASCLDEARTDTQYF. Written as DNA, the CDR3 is TGCGCCAGCTGCCTAGACGAAGCCCGCACAGATACGCAGTATTTT.

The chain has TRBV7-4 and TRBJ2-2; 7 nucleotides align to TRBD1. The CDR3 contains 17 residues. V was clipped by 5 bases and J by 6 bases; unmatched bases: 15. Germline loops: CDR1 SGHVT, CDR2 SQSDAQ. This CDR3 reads CASSHRGASWEPGELFF. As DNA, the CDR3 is TGTGCCAGCAGCCACAGGGGAGCCTCCTGGGAGCCCGGGGAGCTGTTTTTT.

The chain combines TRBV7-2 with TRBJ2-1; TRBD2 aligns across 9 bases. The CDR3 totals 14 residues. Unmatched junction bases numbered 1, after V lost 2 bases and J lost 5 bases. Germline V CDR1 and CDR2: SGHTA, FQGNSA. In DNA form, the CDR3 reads TGTGCCAGCAGCTTACAGCGGGGGGACAATGAGCAGTTCTTC. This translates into CASSLQRGDNEQFF. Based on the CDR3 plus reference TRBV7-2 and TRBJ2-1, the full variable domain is GAGVSQSPSNKVTEKGKDVELRCDPISGHTALYWYRQSLGQGLEFLIYFQGNSAPDKSGLPSDRFSAERTGGSVSTLTIQRTQQEDSAVYLCASSLQRGDNEQFFGPGTRLTVL.

The CDR3 sequence is CASSASGYSYNEQFF. In DNA form, the CDR3 reads TGTGCCAGCAGCGCTAGCGGCTACTCCTACAATGAGCAGTTCTTC. The chain is built from TRBV9 and TRBJ2-1; 7 bases are a match to TRBD2. Looked up from germline, CDR1 is SGDLS and CDR2 is YYNGEE. This CDR3 region has 15 residues. Trimming took 3 bases from V and 0 from J; bases not matched to a gene: 3.

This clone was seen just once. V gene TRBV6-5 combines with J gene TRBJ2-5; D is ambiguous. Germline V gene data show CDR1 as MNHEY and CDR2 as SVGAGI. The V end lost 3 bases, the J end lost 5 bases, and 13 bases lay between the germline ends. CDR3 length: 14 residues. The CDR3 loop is CASSYGPLGETQYF. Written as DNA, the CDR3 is TGTGCCAGCAGTTATGGACCCCTGGGGGAGACCCAGTACTTC.

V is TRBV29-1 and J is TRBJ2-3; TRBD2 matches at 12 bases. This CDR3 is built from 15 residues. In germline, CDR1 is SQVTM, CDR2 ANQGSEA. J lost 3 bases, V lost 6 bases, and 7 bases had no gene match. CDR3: CSVLPLAGGTDTQYF. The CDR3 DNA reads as TGCAGCGTCCTCCCTCTAGCGGGAGGGACAGATACGCAGTATTTT.

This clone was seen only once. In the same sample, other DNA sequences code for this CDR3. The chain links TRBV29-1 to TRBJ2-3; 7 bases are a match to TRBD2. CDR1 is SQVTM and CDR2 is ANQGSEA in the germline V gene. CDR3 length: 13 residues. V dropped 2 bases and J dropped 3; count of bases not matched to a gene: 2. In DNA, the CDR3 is TGCAGCGTTGAATCGGGGGGTACAGATACGCAGTATTTT. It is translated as CSVESGGTDTQYF.

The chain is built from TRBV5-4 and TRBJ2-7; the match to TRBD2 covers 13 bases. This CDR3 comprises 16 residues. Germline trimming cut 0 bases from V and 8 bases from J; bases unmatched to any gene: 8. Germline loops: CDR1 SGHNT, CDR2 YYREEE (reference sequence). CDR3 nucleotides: TGTGCCAGCAGCTTGGGAGCCGGGACTAGCGGGGAGAAGCAGTACTTC. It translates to CASSLGAGTSGEKQYF.

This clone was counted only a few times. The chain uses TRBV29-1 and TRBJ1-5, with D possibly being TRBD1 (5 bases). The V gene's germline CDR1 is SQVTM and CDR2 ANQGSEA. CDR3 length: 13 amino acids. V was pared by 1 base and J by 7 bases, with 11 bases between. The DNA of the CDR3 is TGCAGCGTTGAAGTGGGACCGGGACAGCCCCAGCATTTT. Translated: CSVEVGPGQPQHF.

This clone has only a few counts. CDR3 protein: CASRVGQWDETQYF. The CDR3 bases are TGTGCCAGTAGAGTTGGGCAGTGGGATGAGACCCAGTACTTC. The chain joins TRBV19 to TRBJ2-5; D call uncertain. Germline-derived CDR1 and CDR2 are LNHDA and SQIVND (reference sequence). This CDR3 region has 14 residues. The V and J ends lost 6 bases and 5 bases respectively, with 16 bases between them.

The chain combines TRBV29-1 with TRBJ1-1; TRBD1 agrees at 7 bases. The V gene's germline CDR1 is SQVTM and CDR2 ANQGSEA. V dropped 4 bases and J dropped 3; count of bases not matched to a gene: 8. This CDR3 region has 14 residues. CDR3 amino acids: CSVAPGGWDTEAFF. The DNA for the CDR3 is TGCAGCGTTGCACCAGGGGGGTGGGACACTGAAGCTTTCTTT.

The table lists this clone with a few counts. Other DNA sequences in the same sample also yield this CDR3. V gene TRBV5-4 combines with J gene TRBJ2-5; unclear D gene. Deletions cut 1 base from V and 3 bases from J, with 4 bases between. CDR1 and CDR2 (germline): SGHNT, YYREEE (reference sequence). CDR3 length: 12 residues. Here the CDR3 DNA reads TGTGCCAGCAGCTTGTGGGAAGAGACCCAGTACTTC. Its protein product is CASSLWEETQYF.

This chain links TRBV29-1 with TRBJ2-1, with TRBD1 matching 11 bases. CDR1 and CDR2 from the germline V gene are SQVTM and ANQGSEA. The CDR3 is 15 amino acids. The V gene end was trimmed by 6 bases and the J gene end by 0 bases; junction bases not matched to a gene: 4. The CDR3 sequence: CSVGQGAASYNEQFF. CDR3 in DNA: TGCAGCGTCGGACAGGGGGCAGCCTCCTACAATGAGCAGTTCTTC.

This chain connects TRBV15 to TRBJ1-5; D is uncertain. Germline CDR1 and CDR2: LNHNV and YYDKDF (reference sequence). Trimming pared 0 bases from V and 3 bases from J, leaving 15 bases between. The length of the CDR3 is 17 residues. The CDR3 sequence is CATSRDRVTTFNQPQHF. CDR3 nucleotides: TGTGCCACCAGCAGAGATCGGGTGACAACTTTCAATCAGCCCCAGCATTTT.